These T cell receptor beta chains were read from a single sample in a study of OX40 agonist ivuxolimab in advanced cancers. Assay used: immunoSEQ multiplex PCR; TCRdb lists only in-frame clones, some missing. The sample lists some 140,000 clones, approximately 90% occurring once. The source was CD4+ or CD8+ T cells sorted from blood, collected in a trial of the OX40 agonist ivuxolimab. The receptors were sampled from an adult with an advanced solid tumor such as melanoma, head and neck, liver or kidney cancer. Each CDR3 is given with its conserved first and last residue. A D gene is named only where the DNA matches it firmly. The listing skips clone size in some rows; elsewhere it reads once, few, many or a size class.

V gene: TRBV28
clone size: few
J gene: TRBJ1-1
D gene: NA
CDR3 protein: CASRGPGGTEAFF
CDR3 DNA: TGTGCCAGCAGGGGACCGGGGGGCACTGAAGCTTTCTTT

V gene: TRBV6-1
clone size: NA
J gene: TRBJ1-3
D gene: NA
CDR3 protein: CASHDRRYGNTIYF
CDR3 DNA: TGTGCCAGCCACGACAGGCGGTATGGAAACACCATATATTTT

V gene: TRBV9
clone size: NA
J gene: TRBJ2-7
D gene: NA
CDR3 protein: CASSVGGSASGEQYF
CDR3 DNA: TGTGCCAGCAGCGTAGGAGGGAGCGCTTCGGGGGAGCAGTACTTC

V gene: TRBV28
clone size: NA
J gene: TRBJ1-2
D gene: NA
CDR3 protein: CASSPRSGVHGYTF
CDR3 DNA: TGTGCCAGCAGTCCCAGGTCAGGGGTACATGGCTACACCTTC

V gene: TRBV9
clone size: once
J gene: TRBJ2-7
D gene: NA
CDR3 protein: CASSVETGLSYEQYF
CDR3 DNA: TGTGCCAGCAGCGTGGAGACAGGCCTCTCCTACGAGCAGTACTTC

V gene: TRBV30
clone size: NA
J gene: TRBJ1-5
D gene: NA
CDR3 protein: CAWSVGWAGNQPQHF
CDR3 DNA: TGTGCCTGGAGTGTCGGTTGGGCAGGCAATCAGCCCCAGCATTTT

V gene: TRBV2
clone size: NA
J gene: TRBJ2-5
D gene: NA
CDR3 protein: CASSVSRQETQYF
CDR3 DNA: TGTGCCAGCAGTGTCAGTCGGCAAGAGACCCAGTACTTC

V gene: TRBV5-5
clone size: NA
J gene: TRBJ1-5
D gene: NA
CDR3 protein: CASSSLTGLNQPQHF
CDR3 DNA: TGTGCCAGCAGCTCCCTGACAGGACTCAATCAGCCCCAGCATTTT

V gene: TRBV27
clone size: NA
J gene: TRBJ1-6
D gene: TRBD1
CDR3 protein: CASSPWTGNSPLHF
CDR3 DNA: TGTGCCAGCAGTCCGTGGACAGGGAATTCACCCCTCCACTTT

V gene: TRBV7-2
clone size: NA
J gene: TRBJ2-4
D gene: TRBD1
CDR3 protein: CATSQGDRNIQYF
CDR3 DNA: TGTGCCACAAGCCAGGGGGACAGGAACATTCAGTACTTC

V gene: TRBV30
clone size: NA
J gene: TRBJ2-1
D gene: NA
CDR3 protein: CAWSVFTVRRSGEQFF
CDR3 DNA: TGTGCCTGGAGTGTATTCACGGTTCGACGGAGTGGTGAGCAGTTCTTC

V gene: TRBV4-3
clone size: NA
J gene: TRBJ2-1
D gene: NA
CDR3 protein: CASSPGLSSYNEQFF
CDR3 DNA: TGCGCCAGCAGCCCCGGACTGAGCTCCTACAATGAGCAGTTCTTC

V gene: TRBV18
clone size: NA
J gene: TRBJ2-2
D gene: TRBD1
CDR3 protein: CASSPPGQGPGELFF
CDR3 DNA: TGTGCCAGCTCACCACCGGGACAGGGTCCCGGGGAGCTGTTTTTT

V gene: TRBV14
clone size: NA
J gene: TRBJ2-7
D gene: NA
CDR3 protein: CASSQERGATYEQYF
CDR3 DNA: TGTGCCAGCAGCCAAGAGCGAGGGGCAACCTACGAGCAGTACTTC

V gene: TRBV5-1
clone size: NA
J gene: TRBJ1-3
D gene: NA
CDR3 protein: CASSPTEQPSGNTIYF
CDR3 DNA: TGCGCCAGCAGCCCCACGGAACAGCCCTCTGGAAACACCATATATTTT

V gene: TRBV6-1
clone size: NA
J gene: TRBJ2-7
D gene: NA
CDR3 protein: CASSELLGEPYEQYF
CDR3 DNA: TGTGCCAGCAGTGAATTGCTGGGGGAGCCCTACGAGCAGTACTTC

V gene: TRBV2
clone size: NA
J gene: TRBJ2-3
D gene: TRBD2
CDR3 protein: CASSSPAGGDSDTQYF
CDR3 DNA: TGTGCCAGCAGTTCCCCAGCGGGAGGGGACTCAGATACGCAGTATTTT

V gene: TRBV2
clone size: NA
J gene: TRBJ2-3
D gene: NA
CDR3 protein: CASNGVLGGSTDTQYF
CDR3 DNA: TGTGCCAGTAACGGTGTGTTGGGGGGAAGCACAGATACGCAGTATTTT

V gene: TRBV19
clone size: NA
J gene: TRBJ2-6
D gene: NA
CDR3 protein: CASSIGYMAGAYGGANVLTF
CDR3 DNA: TGTGCCAGTAGTATAGGTTATATGGCAGGGGCCTATGGTGGGGCCAACGTCCTGACTTTC

V gene: TRBV27
clone size: NA
J gene: TRBJ2-7
D gene: TRBD2
CDR3 protein: CASSLWTSGSYEQYF
CDR3 DNA: TGTGCCAGCAGTTTATGGACTAGCGGGTCCTACGAGCAGTACTTC

V gene: TRBV9
clone size: NA
J gene: TRBJ2-7
D gene: TRBD2
CDR3 protein: CASSPREGSSYEQYF
CDR3 DNA: TGTGCCAGCAGCCCCCGGGAGGGTAGCTCCTACGAGCAGTACTTC

V gene: TRBV11-3
clone size: NA
J gene: TRBJ2-1
D gene: TRBD1
CDR3 protein: CASSRGQGVLYSYNEQFF
CDR3 DNA: TGTGCCAGCAGCCGGGGACAGGGGGTGCTTTACTCCTACAATGAGCAGTTCTTC

V gene: TRBV12-5
clone size: NA
J gene: TRBJ1-4
D gene: NA
CDR3 protein: CASGLVGLPNEKLFF
CDR3 DNA: TGTGCTAGTGGTTTGGTAGGGTTGCCTAATGAAAAACTGTTTTTT

V gene: TRBV28
clone size: many
J gene: TRBJ1-1
D gene: NA
CDR3 protein: CASSSRQGNSRMNTEAFF
CDR3 DNA: TGTGCCAGCTCCTCCCGCCAGGGCAACAGTCGCATGAACACTGAAGCTTTCTTT

V gene: TRBV18
clone size: NA
J gene: TRBJ2-5
D gene: NA
CDR3 protein: CASSPITRGQETQYF
CDR3 DNA: TGTGCCAGCTCACCGATAACGAGAGGTCAAGAGACCCAGTACTTC

V gene: TRBV14
clone size: NA
J gene: TRBJ2-1
D gene: NA
CDR3 protein: CASSQEDWGPYNEQFF
CDR3 DNA: TGTGCCAGCAGCCAAGAGGATTGGGGACCATACAATGAGCAGTTCTTC

V gene: TRBV10-1
clone size: NA
J gene: TRBJ2-1
D gene: TRBD1
CDR3 protein: CASIRGRDEVEQFF
CDR3 DNA: TGCGCCAGCATCAGGGGGCGAGATGAGGTTGAGCAGTTCTTC

V gene: TRBV10-3
clone size: NA
J gene: TRBJ2-3
D gene: NA
CDR3 protein: CAIAREDVTDTQYF
CDR3 DNA: TGTGCCATCGCCAGGGAAGACGTCACAGATACGCAGTATTTT